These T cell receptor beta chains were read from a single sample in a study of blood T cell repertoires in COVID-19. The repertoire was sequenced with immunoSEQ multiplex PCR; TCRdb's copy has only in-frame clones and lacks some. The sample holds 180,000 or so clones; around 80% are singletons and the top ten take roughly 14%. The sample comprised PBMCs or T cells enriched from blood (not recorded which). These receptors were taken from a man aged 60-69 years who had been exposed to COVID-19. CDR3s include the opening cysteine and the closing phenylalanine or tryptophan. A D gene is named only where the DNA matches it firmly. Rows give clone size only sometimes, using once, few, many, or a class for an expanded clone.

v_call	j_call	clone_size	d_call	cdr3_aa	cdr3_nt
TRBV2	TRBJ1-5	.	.	CASRETDHSNQPQHF	TGTGCCAGCAGAGAGACAGACCATAGCAATCAGCCCCAGCATTTT
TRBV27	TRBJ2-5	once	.	CASSLFRTREYF	TGTGCCAGCAGTTTATTTAGGACTCGGGAGTACTTC
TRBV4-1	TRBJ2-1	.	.	CASSQVGSSVISNLEQFF	TGCGCCAGCAGCCAAGTCGGGAGTTCCGTGATTTCCAATCTTGAGCAGTTCTTC
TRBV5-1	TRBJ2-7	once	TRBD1	CASSGGQLESSYEQYF	TGCGCCAGCAGCGGGGGACAGTTGGAGAGCTCCTACGAGCAGTACTTC
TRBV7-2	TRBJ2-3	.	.	CASSAVGGGDTQYF	TGTGCCAGCAGCGCAGTGGGCGGCGGGGATACGCAGTATTTT
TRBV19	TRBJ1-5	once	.	CASTDTGSSNQPQHF	TGTGCCAGTACTGACACAGGGTCGAGCAATCAGCCCCAGCATTTT
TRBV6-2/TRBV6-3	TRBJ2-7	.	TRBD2	CASSYSGTSGSLWWYEQYF	TGTGCCAGCAGTTACTCCGGGACTAGCGGGAGTCTCTGGTGGTACGAGCAGTACTTC
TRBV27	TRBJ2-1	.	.	CASRLLALTDNEQFF	TGTGCCAGCAGGCTACTAGCCCTGACGGACAATGAGCAGTTCTTC
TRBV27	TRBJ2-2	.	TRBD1	CASSFSPGTGVPGELFF	TGTGCCAGCAGTTTCAGTCCCGGGACAGGGGTACCCGGGGAGCTGTTTTTT
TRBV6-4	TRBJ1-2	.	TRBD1	CASSITGTGVYGYTF	TGTGCCAGCAGCATCACCGGGACAGGGGTGTATGGCTACACCTTC
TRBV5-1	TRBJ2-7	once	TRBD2	CASSLVGRAPEQYF	TGCGCCAGCAGCTTGGTCGGGAGGGCCCCCGAGCAGTACTTC
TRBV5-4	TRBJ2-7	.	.	CASSANRDFYEQYF	TGTGCCAGCAGCGCCAACCGGGACTTCTACGAGCAGTACTTC
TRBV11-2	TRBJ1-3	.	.	CASSLDIGSAGNTIYF	TGTGCCAGCAGCTTAGATATAGGATCAGCGGGAAACACCATATATTTT
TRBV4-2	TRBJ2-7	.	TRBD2	CASSHTRHTSGSKYEQYF	TGTGCCAGCAGCCATACGCGCCACACTAGCGGGAGTAAGTACGAGCAGTACTTC
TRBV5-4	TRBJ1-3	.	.	CASSLGGGSSGNTIYF	TGTGCCAGCAGCTTGGGAGGCGGTAGCTCTGGAAACACCATATATTTT
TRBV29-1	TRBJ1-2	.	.	CSADRRTNYGYTF	TGCAGCGCCGACAGGAGAACTAACTATGGCTACACCTTC
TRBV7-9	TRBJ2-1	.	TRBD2	CASSWHRTSGRDPIGEQFF	TGTGCCAGCAGCTGGCACCGGACTAGCGGGAGGGACCCGATAGGGGAGCAGTTCTTC
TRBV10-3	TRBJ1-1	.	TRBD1	CAISAGTGSLNTEAFF	TGTGCCATCAGCGCCGGGACAGGGTCCTTGAACACTGAAGCTTTCTTT
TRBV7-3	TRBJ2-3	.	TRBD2	CASSFGTSGTDTQYF	TGTGCCAGCAGCTTTGGGACTAGCGGCACAGATACGCAGTATTTT
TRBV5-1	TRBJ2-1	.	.	CASSPSGRLIYNEQFF	TGCGCCAGCAGCCCATCGGGGAGACTTATCTACAATGAGCAGTTCTTC
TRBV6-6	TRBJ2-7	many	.	CASSYAYGAYEQYF	TGTGCCAGCAGTTACGCGTACGGGGCCTACGAGCAGTACTTC
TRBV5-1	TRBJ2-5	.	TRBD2	CASSLAGRTSAQETQYF	TGCGCCAGCAGCTTGGCGGGGCGGACTAGCGCGCAAGAGACCCAGTACTTC
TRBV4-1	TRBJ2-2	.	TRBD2	CASSQDGASGSPGELFF	TGCGCCAGCAGCCAAGATGGGGCTAGCGGGAGTCCCGGGGAGCTGTTTTTT
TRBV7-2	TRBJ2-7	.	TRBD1	CASSPTGDFYEQYF	TGTGCCAGCAGCCCGACAGGGGATTTCTACGAGCAGTACTTC
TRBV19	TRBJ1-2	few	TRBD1	CASSIPGQGDYGYTF	TGTGCCAGTAGTATTCCGGGACAGGGGGACTATGGCTACACCTTC
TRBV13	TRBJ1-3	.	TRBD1	CASSIGTAGNTIYF	TGTGCCAGCAGCATCGGGACAGCTGGAAACACCATATATTTT
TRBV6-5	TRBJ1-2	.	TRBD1	CASSYPARQGNYGYTF	TGTGCCAGCAGTTACCCTGCCCGACAGGGAAACTATGGCTACACCTTC
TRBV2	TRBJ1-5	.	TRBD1	CASSVDRGNQPQHF	TGTGCCAGCAGTGTCGACAGGGGCAATCAGCCCCAGCATTTT
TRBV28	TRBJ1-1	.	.	CASSHRTANTEAFF	TGTGCCAGCAGTCATCGGACAGCGAACACTGAAGCTTTCTTT
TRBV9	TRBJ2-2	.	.	CASSVGPSRNTGELFF	TGTGCCAGCAGCGTAGGGCCTTCTCGGAACACCGGGGAGCTGTTTTTT
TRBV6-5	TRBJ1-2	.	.	CASSYSFLGAGYGYTF	TGTGCCAGCAGTTACTCGTTTTTGGGGGCGGGCTATGGCTACACCTTC
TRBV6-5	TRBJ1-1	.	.	CASWTVNTEAFF	TGTGCCAGTTGGACAGTGAACACTGAAGCTTTCTTT
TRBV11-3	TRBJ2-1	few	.	CASSLGPPIYNEQFF	TGTGCCAGCAGCTTAGGGCCGCCGATATACAATGAGCAGTTCTTC
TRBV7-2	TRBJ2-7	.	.	CASSRDISYEQYF	TGTGCCAGCAGCCGGGACATCTCCTACGAGCAGTACTTC
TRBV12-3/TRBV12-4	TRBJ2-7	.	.	CASSRYRAYEQYF	TGTGCCAGCAGCCGATACCGAGCCTACGAGCAGTACTTC
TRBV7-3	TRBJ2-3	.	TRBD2	CASSFPHAGGADTQYF	TGTGCCAGCAGCTTCCCCCACGCGGGAGGGGCAGATACGCAGTATTTT
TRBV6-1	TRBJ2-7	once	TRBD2	CASSEASPGLAGEQYF	TGTGCCAGCAGTGAAGCGTCTCCGGGACTAGCGGGGGAGCAGTACTTC
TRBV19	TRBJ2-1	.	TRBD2	CATRLAAKINEQFF	TGTGCCACTAGACTAGCGGCAAAGATAAATGAGCAGTTCTTC
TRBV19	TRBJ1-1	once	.	CASKKGNTEAFF	TGTGCCAGTAAGAAGGGGAATACTGAAGCTTTCTTT
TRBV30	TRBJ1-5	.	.	CAWSLPGAVGAQHF	TGTGCCTGGAGTCTACCAGGGGCCGTGGGGGCCCAGCATTTT
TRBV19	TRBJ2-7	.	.	CASSIGAGDEQYF	TGTGCCAGTAGTATTGGTGCAGGGGACGAGCAGTACTTC
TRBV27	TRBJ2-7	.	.	CASSSGFYEQYF	TGTGCCAGCAGTTCGGGGTTCTACGAGCAGTACTTC
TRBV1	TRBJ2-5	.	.	CTSSERKREGSPETQYF	TGCACCAGCAGCGAGAGAAAGCGGGAGGGCAGTCCAGAGACCCAGTACTTC
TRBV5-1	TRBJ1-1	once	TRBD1	CASSTGAGDTEAFF	TGCGCCAGCAGCACAGGGGCCGGGGACACTGAAGCTTTCTTT
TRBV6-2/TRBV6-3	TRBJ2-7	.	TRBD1	CASSYASRQGLRYEQYF	TGTGCCAGCAGTTACGCCTCAAGACAGGGGCTTCGCTACGAGCAGTACTTC